This T cell receptor beta chain was identified in a study of T cells after yellow fever vaccination. A single record per CDR3 protein comes from TCRdb applying MiXCR to the 5' RACE reads. The sample shows under 150,000 distinct CDR3 sequences, over 7% of them seen only once. This CDR3 has 12 residues. The V end lost 0 bases, the J end lost 8 bases, and 8 bases lay between the germline ends. The V gene's germline CDR1 is SGHRS and CDR2 YFSETQ. The source is a man in his thirties or forties who received the YFV17D yellow fever vaccine. The material sequenced was CD4+ T cells sorted from PBMCs, taken 5 days after the yellow fever booster vaccination. The chain uses TRBV5-1 and TRBJ1-2; no clear D. CDR3 DNA sequence: TGCGCCAGCAGCTTGGAGGCGGCGGGCTACACCTTC. It encodes CASSLEAAGYTF.